This TCR beta chain was recorded in a study of blood T cell repertoires in COVID-19. Whole-study context: Italy, Spain and the United States were the sources of the convalescent and acute COVID-19 samples.

This CDR3 region has 15 residues. Germline lookup yields CDR1 GTSNPN and CDR2 SVGIG (reference sequence). V lost 4 bases to trimming and J lost 5 bases, with 21 bases between them. Participant ages covered about 18 to 100 years across 20 to 30 US areas. Self-reported history from a screening survey and questionnaire set each donor's cohort. Profiling relied on immunoSEQ multiplex PCR, and the TCRdb table lists in-frame clones only, not all of them. The sample lists more than 400,000 clones; about nine tenths were seen once. This sequence was found in a woman between 18 and 29 years old who had recovered from COVID-19. Sequencing input: PBMCs or T cells enriched from blood (not recorded which). The chain combines TRBV30 with TRBJ2-7; tentative D call: TRBD2 (6 bases). CDR3 in amino acids: CAWKDIRGSSDEQYF. The CDR3, as DNA: TGTGCCTGGAAAGACATCCGGGGGTCGTCTGACGAGCAGTACTTC. Complete variable domain (other parts from reference TRBV30 and TRBJ2-7): SQTIHQWPATLVQPVGSPLSLECTVEGTSNPNLYWYRQAAGRGLQLLFYSVGIGQISSEVPQNLSASRPQDRQFILSSKKLLLSDSGFYLCAWKDIRGSSDEQYFGPGTRLTVT.